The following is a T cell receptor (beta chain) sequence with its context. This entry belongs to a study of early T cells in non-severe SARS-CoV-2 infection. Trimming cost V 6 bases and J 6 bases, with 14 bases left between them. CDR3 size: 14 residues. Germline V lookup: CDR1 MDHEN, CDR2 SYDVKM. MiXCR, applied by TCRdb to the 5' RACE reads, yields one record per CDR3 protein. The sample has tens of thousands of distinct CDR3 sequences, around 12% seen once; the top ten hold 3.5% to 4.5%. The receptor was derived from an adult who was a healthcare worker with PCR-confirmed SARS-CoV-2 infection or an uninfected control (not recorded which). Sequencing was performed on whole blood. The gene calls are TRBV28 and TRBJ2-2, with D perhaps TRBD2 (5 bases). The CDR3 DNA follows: TGTGCCAGCAGACTCACTAGGGCTTCCGGGGAGCTGTTTTTT. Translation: CASRLTRASGELFF.